This TCR beta chain was identified during a study of T-cell reconstitution after alpha-beta-depleted transplantation in children. Unique molecular identifiers tagged the TCRbeta library. TCRdb reprocessed the PCR reads with MiXCR, giving one entry per CDR3 protein. This repertoire shows 450,000 to 600,000 distinct CDR3 sequences, about 31% found once; its top ten account for under 3%. Germline CDR1 reads SGHTA; CDR2 reads FQGNSA. Trimming removed 5 bases at V and 0 bases at J, with 14 bases between. The CDR3 runs 16 residues. The specimen was PBMCs from the stem cell graft donor, collected from the stem cell graft. The J gene is TRBJ1-3, the V gene TRBV7-2, with D possibly TRBD1 on 6 matching bases. The origin of this receptor is a human donor who donated a stem cell graft to a child with aplastic anemia. Written as DNA, the CDR3 is TGTGCCAGCAGCCCCCAGGGGCGAAGCTCTGGAAACACCATATATTTT. Encoded protein: CASSPQGRSSGNTIYF.